A selection of T cell receptor beta chains follows, all from one sample in a study of cytomegalovirus exposure and HLA in healthy donors. Measured with immunoSEQ multiplex PCR; TCRdb has only the in-frame clones, and not every one. The sample holds about 330,000 clones, 86% seen once. The sequencing sample was made of PBMCs. Every receptor here comes from a woman in her late teens or twenties in good health and CMV-seronegative. CDR3s include the opening cysteine and the closing phenylalanine or tryptophan. A D gene is named only where the DNA matches it firmly. The listing skips clone size in some rows; elsewhere it reads once, few, many or a size class.

>TRBV5-6|few|13|TRBD1|TRBJ1-1
TGTGCCACCGCGGACAGGAGGAACACTGAAGCTTTCTTT
CATADRRNTEAFF
>TRBV7-2|once|14|TRBD2|TRBJ2-5
TGTGCCAGCAGCCCGCAGACTAGCGGGGAGACCCAGTACTTC
CASSPQTSGETQYF
>TRBV30|.|13|.|TRBJ1-1
TGTGCCTGGAGTGTTGGGGCCGACACTGAAGCTTTCTTT
CAWSVGADTEAFF
>TRBV19|.|15|TRBD2|TRBJ2-2
TGTGCCAGTAGTTACACTAGCGGGTACACCGGGGAGCTGTTTTTT
CASSYTSGYTGELFF
>TRBV5-4|once|15|.|TRBJ1-1
TGTGCCAGCAGCTTGGAGGGAGGGGCAGAGGCTGAAGCTTTCTTT
CASSLEGGAEAEAFF
>TRBV9|.|15|.|TRBJ2-3
TGTGCCAGCAGCGTAGAAGGTCGGAGGGCAGATACGCAGTATTTT
CASSVEGRRADTQYF
>TRBV5-6|.|17|.|TRBJ2-5
TGTGCCAGCAGCTTGTTAGCCCCCACAGGGTTGGGGGAGACCCAGTACTTC
CASSLLAPTGLGETQYF
>TRBV27|.|15|TRBD1|TRBJ1-2
TGTGCCAGCAGTTTAATGGCGGACAGGGGTGCTGGCTACACCTTC
CASSLMADRGAGYTF
>TRBV18|.|15|TRBD2|TRBJ2-7
TGTGCCAGCTCACCACCGCGGGAGGCGGCCTACGAGCAGTACTTC
CASSPPREAAYEQYF
>TRBV4-3|once|17|.|TRBJ2-6
TGCGCCAGCAGCCAAGAAGTGGCCCACTCTGGGGCCAACGTCCTGACTTTC
CASSQEVAHSGANVLTF
>TRBV27|few|12|.|TRBJ1-2
TGTGCCAGCAGTAACCGACAGTATGGCTACACCTTC
CASSNRQYGYTF
>TRBV28|.|19|TRBD2|TRBJ2-7
TGTGCCAGCAGTTTATATGATCGGTGGGATAGCGGGAGTTCCTACGAGCAGTACTTC
CASSLYDRWDSGSSYEQYF
>TRBV7-2|.|15|TRBD2|TRBJ2-7
TGTGCCAGCAGCTTAGAGCGGGGAGGACCCTACGAGCAGTACTTC
CASSLERGGPYEQYF
>TRBV18|.|14|TRBD1|TRBJ2-7
TGTGCCAGCTCCACGGGACAGGGTACCTACGAGCAGTACTTC
CASSTGQGTYEQYF
>TRBV6-6|.|16|TRBD2|TRBJ2-4
TGTGCCAGCAGTAAGTTAGCGGGAAGCGTGGGAAACATTCAGTACTTC
CASSKLAGSVGNIQYF
>TRBV18|.|14|.|TRBJ1-5
TGTGCCAGCTCACCAATCGGGGGAAACCAGCCCCAGCATTTT
CASSPIGGNQPQHF
>TRBV7-8|.|14|TRBD2|TRBJ2-7
TGTGCCAGCAGCTCTAGCGGGAGGATTTACGAGCAGTACTTC
CASSSSGRIYEQYF
>TRBV6-6|.|15|TRBD2|TRBJ2-1
TGTGCCAGCGGGCCTCTAGCGGGTTCCTACAATGAGCAGTTCTTC
CASGPLAGSYNEQFF
>TRBV5-1|.|16|TRBD1|TRBJ1-1
TGCGCCAGCAGCTCGCGACAGGGGGCTTCGAACACTGAAGCTTTCTTT
CASSSRQGASNTEAFF
>TRBV13|.|14|TRBD2|TRBJ2-3
TGTGCCAGCCGGACTGGCGGGAGGATAGATACGCAGTATTTT
CASRTGGRIDTQYF
>TRBV7-6|.|20|TRBD1|TRBJ2-6
TGTGCCAGCAGCTTAGCGGCCCCAGGACAGGAAAACTCTGGGGCCAACGTCCTGACTTTC
CASSLAAPGQENSGANVLTF
>TRBV18|.|16|TRBD1|TRBJ2-7
TGTGCCAGCTCACCAATGGAAACCGGGACAGCCTACGAGCAGTACTTC
CASSPMETGTAYEQYF
>TRBV19|.|15|.|TRBJ2-1
TGTGCCAGTAGTATTGACCTGGAGGGGTATAATGAGCAGTTCTTC
CASSIDLEGYNEQFF
>TRBV18|.|14|TRBD1|TRBJ1-5
TGTGCCAGCTCCCCGGACAGGGGAAATCAGCCCCAGCATTTT
CASSPDRGNQPQHF
>TRBV2|.|15|TRBD2|TRBJ2-1
TGTGCCAGCAGTGCCTCCCCGGGACTAGTTAATGAGCAGTTCTTC
CASSASPGLVNEQFF
>TRBV2|.|14|TRBD1|TRBJ1-5
TGTGCCAGCAGGCCCGGGACAGGGAGTCAGCCCCAGCATTTT
CASRPGTGSQPQHF
>TRBV5-6|.|15|.|TRBJ1-2
TGTGCCAGCAGCTTTCAGGGATCCTACGGCTATGGCTACACCTTC
CASSFQGSYGYGYTF
>TRBV2|few|13|.|TRBJ1-2
TGTGCCAGCCGGGGGGCTCCTGTCTATGGCTACACCTTC
CASRGAPVYGYTF
>TRBV13|.|13|.|TRBJ1-1
TGTGCCAGCGGACTTTACATGAACACTGAAGCTTTCTTT
CASGLYMNTEAFF
>TRBV27|.|13|.|TRBJ1-1
TGTGCCAGCAGTTTTGGGCAGAACACTGAAGCTTTCTTT
CASSFGQNTEAFF
>TRBV5-4|many|14|.|TRBJ1-2
TGTGCCAGCAGCTTGAACAGTCCCGGTCATGGCTACACCTTC
CASSLNSPGHGYTF
>TRBV19|.|11|.|TRBJ2-1
TGTGCCAGTAGTACTGTAGCGGTCCAGTTCTTC
CASSTVAVQFF
>TRBV7-3|.|16|TRBD1|TRBJ2-2
TGTGCCAGCAGCGCAACCCCGGGACAGCCCACCGGGGAGCTGTTTTTT
CASSATPGQPTGELFF
>TRBV27|.|11|.|TRBJ2-2
TGTGCCAGCGGATCGGGAGGGGAGCTGTTTTTT
CASGSGGELFF
>TRBV30|.|14|.|TRBJ2-7
TGTGCCTGGAGCCCTGGGACTTCGCTCTACGAGCAGTACTTC
CAWSPGTSLYEQYF
>TRBV4-1|.|17|.|TRBJ1-2
TGCGCCAGCAGCCAAGAAGGCCCTATCGCCCCCAGGGATGGCTACACCTTC
CASSQEGPIAPRDGYTF